Presented here are 23 T cell receptor beta chains from one specimen sequenced in a study of technical replicates of blood from a handful of donors. Clones were sequenced by immunoSEQ multiplex PCR, and TCRdb holds only the in-frame ones, with some missing. Here the sample spans under 110,000 clones, around 96% being singletons. What was sequenced was T cells isolated from PBMCs. The receptors shown here come from a human donor in good health.

The CDR3: CSVVRTGDANYEQYF. The DNA for the CDR3 is TGCAGCGTTGTAAGGACAGGGGATGCAAACTACGAGCAGTACTTC. The chain recombines TRBV29-1 with TRBJ2-7, with TRBD1 matching over 9 bases. This CDR3 is built from 15 residues. Trimming removed 4 bases from V and 3 bases from J; junction bases left unmatched: 10. Germline CDR1 SQVTM, CDR2 ANQGSEA.

V usage is TRBV10-3 and J usage is TRBJ1-1; possible D gene TRBD1, 5 bases. This CDR3 comprises 11 residues. V lost 7 bases and J 7 bases, leaving 10 bases between the germline ends. Germline V gives CDR1 ENHRY, CDR2 SYGVKD. In DNA, the CDR3 is TGTGCCATCAATGGGGGGGTTGAAGCTTTCTTT. Protein product: CAINGGVEAFF.

The sample holds one count of this clone. This chain uses TRBV10-3 with TRBJ1-1; D perhaps matches TRBD1 (5 bases). Trimming removed 0 bases from V and 5 bases from J, with 13 bases in between. The CDR3 spans 15 residues. The germline V gene has CDR1 ENHRY and CDR2 SYGVKD. CDR3 bases: TGTGCCATCAGTGAGTCACTTGGGGGGGGGACTGAAGCTTTCTTT. Its protein is CAISESLGGGTEAFF.

This clone has just one count. The chain has TRBV9 and TRBJ1-2; D possibly corresponds to TRBD1 (5 bases). The V gene lost 3 bases and the J gene lost 4 bases, with 16 bases spanning the gap. The CDR3 loop spans 15 amino acids. Germline V CDR1 and CDR2: SGDLS, YYNGEE. The CDR3 sequence is CASSEDRGFFYGYTF. The CDR3 bases are TGTGCCAGCAGCGAGGATCGGGGGTTTTTCTATGGCTACACCTTC.

V and J are TRBV2 and TRBJ2-2, with 7 bases identical to TRBD2. J was trimmed by 2 bases and V by 4 bases; bases with no gene match: 4. Germline V gene data show CDR1 as SNHLY and CDR2 as FYNNEI. This CDR3 contains 15 residues. The CDR3 sequence is CASSVLAGNTGELFF. The DNA of the CDR3 is TGTGCCAGCAGTGTTTTAGCGGGCAACACCGGGGAGCTGTTTTTT.

This clone was observed once. One junction end disagrees with the germline gene, perhaps due to a read error. CDR3 bases: TGTGCCAGCTCACCACCTCGGAGACAGGGGAACCCCGGGGAGCTGTTTTTT. As protein: CASSPPRRQGNPGELFF. The genes are TRBV18 and TRBJ2-2; 8 bases are a match to TRBD1. The germline CDR1 and CDR2 sequences are KGHSH and LQKENI. The CDR3 consists of 17 residues. Supplemented by reference TRBV18 and TRBJ2-2, the full variable domain reads NAGVMQNPRHLVRRRGQEARLRCSPMKGHSHVYWYRQLPEEGLKFMVYLQKENIIDESGMPKERFSAEFPKEGPSILRIQQVVRGDSAAYFCASSPPRRQGNPGELFFGEGSRLTVL.

This chain connects TRBV7-9 to TRBJ1-3; D call uncertain. The CDR3 covers 17 residues. V shed 2 bases and J shed 0 bases, with 14 bases lying between them. Germline assignment: CDR1 SEHNR and CDR2 FQNEAQ (reference sequence). The CDR3, as DNA: TGTGCCAGCAGCTTACCCCCTCCCGGGGTCTCTGGAAACACCATATATTTT. Protein: CASSLPPPGVSGNTIYF.

On this clone itself: At one of its ends the junction is not consistent with the germline gene, which may arise from a read error. The CDR3 region has the DNA TGCAGCGTTTTACGAAGGTTGGACACAGAAGCTTTCTTT. As protein: CSVLRRLDTEAFF. The genes are TRBV29-1 and TRBJ1-1; the D gene is possibly TRBD1 (5 bases). Germline values: CDR1 SQVTM, CDR2 ANQGSEA. The CDR3 totals 13 residues. Based on the CDR3 plus reference TRBV29-1 and TRBJ1-1, the full variable domain is SAVISQKPSRDICQRGTSLTIQCQVDSQVTMMFWYRQQPGQSLTLIATANQGSEATYESGFVIDKFPISRPNLTFSTLTVSNMSPEDSSIYLCSVLRRLDTEAFFGQGTRLTVV.

V and J are TRBV5-4 and TRBJ2-3; tentatively, D is TRBD2 (6 bases). There are 15 residues in the CDR3. Deletions cut 1 base from V and 5 bases from J, with 14 bases between. CDR1 is SGHNT and CDR2 is YYREEE in the germline V gene (reference sequence). CDR3 nucleotide sequence: TGTGCCAGCAGCTTGACATGGGGGGATTTAGATACGCAGTATTTT. This gives the protein CASSLTWGDLDTQYF.

This chain joins TRBV5-1 and TRBJ2-1; 7 bases map to TRBD2. Germline V lookup: CDR1 SGHRS, CDR2 YFSETQ. V lost 4 bases to trimming and J lost 8 bases; unmatched junction nucleotides: 12. There are 15 residues in the CDR3. Written as DNA, the CDR3 is TGCGCCAGCAGCGGATCTGGCGGGGGACGGGATGAGCAGTTCTTC. Residues: CASSGSGGGRDEQFF. Supplemented by reference TRBV5-1 and TRBJ2-1, the full variable domain reads KAGVTQTPRYLIKTRGQQVTLSCSPISGHRSVSWYQQTPGQGLQFLFEYFSETQRNKGNFPGRFSGRQFSNSRSEMNVSTLELGDSALYLCASSGSGGGRDEQFFGPGTRLTVL.

The chain employs TRBV4-1 and TRBJ2-7, with D unclear. The CDR3 runs 15 residues. Trimming stripped 0 bases from V and 4 bases from J, with 13 bases between. Germline CDR1 reads MGHRA; CDR2 reads YSYEKL. The CDR3 spells CASSQDRSRLYEQYF. In nucleotides, the CDR3 is TGCGCCAGCAGCCAAGACCGGTCGCGGCTTTACGAGCAGTACTTC.

The chain links TRBV7-2 to TRBJ1-3, with 10 bases lining up with TRBD1. CDR3 length: 15 amino acids. V shed 4 bases, J shed 7 bases, and the junction held 7 bases outside the gene matches. Germline V gives CDR1 SGHTA, CDR2 FQGNSA. CDR3 sequence (DNA): TGTGCCAGCAGCTCCCGACAGGGGGCATCGAACACCATATATTTT. It encodes CASSSRQGASNTIYF.

The chain is built from TRBV18 and TRBJ1-2; D remains ambiguous. Germline CDR1 is KGHSH and CDR2 is LQKENI. V was cut by 5 bases and J by 1 base, with 11 bases left in between. The CDR3 contains 14 residues. The CDR3 sequence: CASSSTFLNYGYTF. CDR3 in DNA: TGTGCCAGCTCATCGACTTTTCTTAACTATGGCTACACCTTC.

This clone showed up just once. The V call is TRBV10-2, the J call TRBJ2-1; D might be TRBD1 (5 bases). The CDR3 is 14 amino acids. The germline CDR1 and CDR2 sequences are WSHSY and SAAADI. V was clipped by 10 bases and J by 0 bases, with 13 bases between them. The chain's CDR3 is CATRTHSSYNEQFF. The CDR3 nucleotides are TGCGCCACCAGGACACATAGCTCCTACAATGAGCAGTTCTTC.

J is TRBJ1-5 and V is TRBV28; no definite D call. In germline, CDR1 is MDHEN, CDR2 SYDVKM. V gave up 4 bases and J gave up 3 bases, with 19 bases separating them. This CDR3 is 17 amino acids long. CDR3 sequence: CASSSPVKLKNNQPQHF. CDR3 nucleotide sequence: TGTGCCAGCAGTTCCCCGGTGAAGCTGAAAAACAATCAGCCCCAGCATTTT.

This rearrangement joins TRBV30 to TRBJ1-2; D call uncertain. The CDR3 runs 13 residues. The V end lost 2 bases, the J end lost 6 bases, and 13 bases lay between the germline ends. Germline V gene data show CDR1 as GTSNPN and CDR2 as SVGIG (reference sequence). CDR3 residues: CAWSRGESNGYTF. CDR3 coding DNA: TGTGCCTGGAGTCGGGGAGAAAGCAATGGCTACACCTTC.

This chain joins TRBV7-8 and TRBJ2-3; TRBD1 matches at 9 bases. The CDR3 totals 17 residues. Germline V lookup: CDR1 SGHVS, CDR2 FQNEAQ. V shed 4 bases and J 0 bases; nucleotides not matched to a gene: 8. The CDR3 DNA follows: TGTGCCAGCAGCTCGAGAGTGGGACAGGGAAGCACAGATACGCAGTATTTT. It translates to CASSSRVGQGSTDTQYF.

The rearrangement links TRBV7-8 to TRBJ1-1; 7 bases match TRBD1. V was clipped by 5 bases and J by 1 base; unmatched bases: 7. CDR3 length: 15 amino acids. Germline V lookup: CDR1 SGHVS, CDR2 FQNEAQ. CDR3 sequence: CASSSGQVGNTEAFF. In DNA form, the CDR3 reads TGTGCCAGCAGCAGTGGACAGGTGGGGAACACTGAAGCTTTCTTT.

The chain carries TRBV19 and TRBJ1-4; the match to TRBD1 covers 7 bases. V gave up 10 bases and J gave up 8 bases; unmatched junction bases: 7. The CDR3 has 12 amino acids. Looked up from germline, CDR1 is LNHDA and CDR2 is SQIVND (reference sequence). CDR3 protein: CATIGGGEKLFF. In DNA form, the CDR3 reads TGTGCCACTATAGGGGGCGGCGAAAAACTGTTTTTT.

This chain uses TRBV29-1 with TRBJ2-1; the match to TRBD1 covers 7 bases. J was trimmed by 7 bases and V by 5 bases; bases with no gene match: 5. This CDR3 is built from 12 residues. Germline CDR1 is SQVTM and CDR2 is ANQGSEA. The CDR3 DNA reads as TGCAGCGTTCCGGGACAGATAAATGAGCAGTTCTTC. As protein: CSVPGQINEQFF.

This clone showed up just once. This sequence joins TRBV9 and TRBJ2-1; possibly TRBD2 for D (6 bases). The V end was cut by 5 bases, the J end by 2 bases, with 11 bases between. The V gene's germline CDR1 is SGDLS and CDR2 YYNGEE. This CDR3 comprises 14 residues. This CDR3 is CASSGRGAYNEQFF. Here the CDR3 DNA reads TGTGCCAGCAGTGGGCGGGGAGCCTACAATGAGCAGTTCTTC. Supplemented by reference TRBV9 and TRBJ2-1, the full variable domain reads DSGVTQTPKHLITATGQRVTLRCSPRSGDLSVYWYQQSLDQGLQFLIQYYNGEERAKGNILERFSAQQFPDLHSELNLSSLELGDSALYFCASSGRGAYNEQFFGPGTRLTVL.

This rearrangement joins TRBV6-1 to TRBJ1-3, with 8 bases fitting TRBD1. Germline V gene lookup returns CDR1 MNHNS and CDR2 SASEGT. This CDR3 spans 15 amino acids. Trimming cost V 6 bases and J 3 bases; bases outside gene matches: 7. CDR3 loop: CASSLGQGYGNTIYF. The CDR3 bases are TGTGCCAGCAGCCTAGGACAGGGATATGGAAACACCATATATTTT.

The chain links TRBV19 to TRBJ2-3, with D possibly TRBD1 on 5 matching bases. Looked up from germline, CDR1 is LNHDA and CDR2 is SQIVND (reference sequence). The germline V and J ends were trimmed by 4 bases and 5 bases, with 25 bases remaining between them. CDR3 length: 18 amino acids. The chain's CDR3 is CASSTTIVQGEKGDTQYF. As DNA, the CDR3 is TGTGCCAGTAGTACCACGATCGTCCAGGGTGAAAAAGGAGATACGCAGTATTTT.